The present entry profiles one TCR beta chain with its context. Its specific antigen is unknown. Base-call qualities are not available, and no considerably larger clone is one nucleotide away. Whole blood was collected in K2EDTA tubes by collaborating institutions according to the institutions' own protocols. For TCRbeta analysis, collaborators shipped samples in one of three forms: frozen whole blood, isolated PBMCs, or DNA extracted from either of those sample types. V is cut back by 3 bases and J by 3 bases, with 5 bases in the junction unmatched. Counted from cysteine to phenylalanine, this CDR3 has 14 amino acids. Here the CDR3 DNA is all that survives: 42 bases in frame from base 1. CDR1 and CDR2 were assigned from the germline V gene as SGHVS and FQNEAQ. TCRbeta CDR3 regions were amplified from genomic DNA by means of the immunoSEQ Assay, a bias-controlled multiplex PCR. The study's own analysis went as follows. The number of nucleated cells in each sample was estimated from the amplification of reference gene primers within the assay. To quantify the absolute abundance of each unique TCRbeta CDR3 rearrangement, sequence reads were collapsed and filtered. Productive Simpson clonality was computed per sample as the square root of Simpson's diversity index over productive rearrangements. Drawn from immuneACCESS, this table holds only the in-frame rearrangements with V and J called that TCRdb kept. Clones are partly lost; checked studies trace under half to an unresolved V gene and leave the rest unexplained. That table furnishes V, J and clone size, whereas the DNA furnished D and trimming. In all, the sample holds approximately 130,000 clones, and about 88% of those were seen once. Less than 2% of the sample rests with the top ten.

The data were taken from a study of blood T cell repertoires in COVID-19 (dated by TCRdb to 2020 to 2021). A note on the overall study: Collaborator samples came from the United States, Italy and Spain and covered acute and convalescent phases of COVID-19. Nearly every sample came with metadata listing a de-identified subject ID, COVID-19 status, age in years and sex. Samples were obtained from the ongoing ImmuneRACE study (first 160 participants) and from about 1,300 subjects provided by 6 global collaborators. The repertoires were released in a freely available public database intended as a resource for research on the immune response to SARS-CoV-2. The prospective study material was composed of cDNA or gDNA derived from T cells, B-cell-depleted T cells, or PBMCs. Where available, HLA class I and class II types were taken from metadata supplied by the sample provider and were not determined by assay-based typing. Deeply sampled blood TCRbeta repertoires from subjects exposed to, actively infected with, or recovered from COVID-19 were included in the dataset. What the authors observed across the whole study: Clinical and demographic metadata were provided uncurated, with the amount varying by source and participant.

The sample was peripheral blood. Recombination joined TRBV7-8 with TRBJ2-7; 7 bases in the middle match TRBD1. This receptor was identified in a human donor in a cohort sampled during active COVID-19. The CDR3 loop reads CASSFNGQVYEQYF. The nucleotide sequence is TGTGCCAGCAGCTTCAACGGACAGGTCTACGAGCAGTACTTC.